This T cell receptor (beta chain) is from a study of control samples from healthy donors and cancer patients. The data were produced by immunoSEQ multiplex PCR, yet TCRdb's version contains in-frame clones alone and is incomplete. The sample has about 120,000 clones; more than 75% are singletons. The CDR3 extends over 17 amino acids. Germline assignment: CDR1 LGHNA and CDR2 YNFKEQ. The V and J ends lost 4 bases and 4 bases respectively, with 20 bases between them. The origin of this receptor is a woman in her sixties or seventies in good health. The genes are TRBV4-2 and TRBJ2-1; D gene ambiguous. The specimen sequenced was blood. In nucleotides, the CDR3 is TGTGCCAGCAGCCTTACATCCCACGATTTAGGGTACAATGAGCAGTTCTTC. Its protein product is CASSLTSHDLGYNEQFF.